A selection of T cell receptor beta chains follows, all from one sample in a study of CD8+ T cells in alopecia areata. The assay was immunoSEQ multiplex PCR, and TCRdb's table has in-frame clones only and misses some. The table records under 70,000 clones, 50% to 75% of them present only once. The sequencing here drew on CD8+ T cells sorted from blood, taken at week 0. Receptor source: a human donor with alopecia areata. Both conserved end residues are part of each CDR3. Each record gives: J gene, V gene, D gene, CDR3 length, clone size, CDR3 DNA, CDR3 protein. The D gene is left open where the match is weak. Clone size is shown for a subset of rows, as once, few, many or a class of expanded clone.

>TRBJ2-5|TRBV19|NA|15|NA
TGTGCCAGTAGAGAGGCAGGGGAGGAGGAGGAGACCCAGTACTTC
CASREAGEEEETQYF
>TRBJ2-1|TRBV27|NA|14|NA
TGTGCCAGCATCCGAACAGGCTATTACAATGAGCAGTTCTTC
CASIRTGYYNEQFF
>TRBJ2-1|TRBV2|NA|14|NA
TGTGCCAGCAGTGCCTTAGGACTGCCCAATGAGCAGTTCTTC
CASSALGLPNEQFF
>TRBJ2-6|TRBV29-1|NA|15|NA
TGCAGCGTCGCAACCAGGCTCTCTGGGGCCAACGTCCTGACTTTC
CSVATRLSGANVLTF
>TRBJ1-5|TRBV5-1|NA|18|NA
TGCGCCAGCAGCTGGGACAATGAAAGGGGTGTCGGCAATCAGCCCCAGCATTTT
CASSWDNERGVGNQPQHF
>TRBJ1-1|TRBV10-3|NA|12|NA
TGTGCCATCAGGGACAGACAGAGGGAAGCTTTCTTT
CAIRDRQREAFF
>TRBJ2-3|TRBV29-1|NA|14|NA
TGCAGCGTGGCGGAGCGGGCACACACAGATACGCAGTATTTT
CSVAERAHTDTQYF
>TRBJ2-5|TRBV4-3|TRBD2|16|NA
TGCGCCAGCAGCCATGGGACTAGCGGGGGGGCGGAGACCCAGTACTTC
CASSHGTSGGAETQYF
>TRBJ2-7|TRBV7-9|TRBD1|13|NA
TGTGCCAGCACCTGGGACAGCTCCTACGAGCAGTACTTC
CASTWDSSYEQYF
>TRBJ2-2|TRBV9|TRBD2|19|NA
TGTGCCAGCAGCTCCCCCGGGACTAGCGGGGTCGCGAACACCGGGGAGCTGTTTTTT
CASSSPGTSGVANTGELFF
>TRBJ1-3|TRBV28|NA|16|NA
TGTGCCAGCAGTCCCGACGTAGGGTACATCGGAAACACCATATATTTT
CASSPDVGYIGNTIYF
>TRBJ1-3|TRBV9|NA|15|once
TGTGCCAGCAGCGCCGGAGTTATCTCTGGAAACACCATATATTTT
CASSAGVISGNTIYF
>TRBJ2-1|TRBV5-6|NA|17|few
TGTGCCAGCAGCTTGACTTTGGGGGGCAACCCCTACAATGAGCAGTTCTTC
CASSLTLGGNPYNEQFF
>TRBJ1-2|TRBV28|TRBD1|19|many
TGTGCCAGCAGTTTAGGAGTCTCCGGGACAGGGGGCGATCACTATGGCTACACCTTC
CASSLGVSGTGGDHYGYTF
>TRBJ2-4|TRBV11-2|TRBD2|14|medium-sized
TGTGCCAGCACCCCCGATCCGGGGGGAAACATTCAGTACTTC
CASTPDPGGNIQYF
>TRBJ2-2|TRBV30|NA|12|NA
TGTGCCTGGAGTATAGGCACCGGGGAGCTGTTTTTT
CAWSIGTGELFF
>TRBJ2-3|TRBV7-8|TRBD2|16|NA
TGTGCCAGCAGCTTGCTTGGCGGGGGGGCCGAAGATACGCAGTATTTT
CASSLLGGGAEDTQYF